Listed below are T cell receptor beta chains from one sample, sequenced in a study of T cells in localized non-small cell lung cancer. Profiling relied on immunoSEQ multiplex PCR, and the TCRdb table lists in-frame clones only, not all of them. Among 21,000 or so clones listed, approximately 86% were seen once. The specimen comprised peripheral blood mononuclear cells, sampled before any cancer treatment. The receptors originated from a male donor aged 60 or over with stage II lung adenocarcinoma. Both conserved end residues are part of each CDR3. The D gene is left open where the match is weak. Where a row states a size, it is once, few, many or the class of an expanded clone; other rows omit it.

NA	TRBV9	14	NA	TRBJ2-7	CASSVGGETYEQYF	TGTGCCAGCAGCGTAGGGGGGGAAACCTACGAGCAGTACTTC
NA	TRBV28	17	TRBD1	TRBJ1-3	CASSLGTGVQGSDTIYF	TGTGCCAGCAGTCTAGGGACAGGGGTTCAGGGTTCGGACACCATATATTTT
NA	TRBV13	14	NA	TRBJ2-3	CASSLRTSTDTQYF	TGTGCCAGCAGCTTAAGGACTAGCACAGATACGCAGTATTTT
NA	TRBV28	15	NA	TRBJ2-3	CASSLPGSRLDTQYF	TGTGCCAGCAGTTTACCGGGATCGAGACTAGATACGCAGTATTTT
NA	TRBV29-1	14	TRBD1	TRBJ2-7	CSATTGGPNYEQYF	TGCAGCGCCACTACAGGGGGCCCGAACTACGAGCAGTACTTC
NA	TRBV10-2	14	TRBD1	TRBJ1-5	CASTKRDRSQPQHF	TGCGCCAGCACTAAACGGGACAGGAGTCAGCCCCAGCATTTT
NA	TRBV4-1	17	TRBD2	TRBJ2-1	CASSQALAGGVWNEQFF	TGCGCCAGCAGCCAAGCTTTAGCGGGAGGTGTCTGGAATGAGCAGTTCTTC
NA	TRBV6-4	13	NA	TRBJ2-1	CASSDSSYNEQFF	TGTGCCAGCAGTGACAGCTCCTACAATGAGCAGTTCTTC
NA	TRBV4-1	15	NA	TRBJ2-7	CASSQGHWGHYEQYF	TGCGCCAGCAGCCAAGGCCACTGGGGGCACTACGAGCAGTACTTC
NA	TRBV6-5	14	NA	TRBJ1-6	CASSYSRGPFALHF	TGTGCCAGCAGTTACTCGAGGGGCCCTTTTGCTCTCCACTTT
NA	TRBV5-1	18	NA	TRBJ2-3	CASSYRGLSGGAPDTQYF	TGCGCCAGCAGCTACAGGGGCCTATCGGGAGGAGCCCCGGATACGCAGTATTTT
NA	TRBV6-4	14	TRBD2	TRBJ2-2	CASARLADTGELFF	TGTGCCAGCGCGAGACTAGCGGACACCGGGGAGCTGTTTTTT
few	TRBV19	15	TRBD1	TRBJ1-5	CASSPERGTGQPQHF	TGTGCCAGTAGCCCCGAACGGGGGACAGGGCAGCCCCAGCATTTT
NA	TRBV10-2	15	TRBD1	TRBJ2-3	CASNYRGWGTDTQYF	TGCGCCAGCAACTACAGGGGATGGGGCACAGATACGCAGTATTTT
NA	TRBV6-5	14	TRBD1	TRBJ1-1	CASSKGALNTEAFF	TGTGCCAGCAGTAAGGGGGCGTTGAACACTGAAGCTTTCTTT
NA	TRBV6-6	13	NA	TRBJ2-5	CASSYNVQETQYF	TGTGCCAGCAGTTACAACGTACAAGAGACCCAGTACTTC
NA	TRBV21-1	14	NA	TRBJ2-7	CASSPQDREYEQYF	TGTGCCAGCAGCCCCCAGGACAGGGAATACGAGCAGTACTTC